The present T cell receptor beta chain was sequenced within a study of cytomegalovirus exposure and HLA in healthy donors. At the level of the study: Among the approximately 400 genotyped donors, 81% were placed in the Caucasian-associated ancestry cluster.

Per germline, CDR1 SGHRS and CDR2 YFSETQ. The CDR3 contains 15 residues. The V and J ends lost 3 bases and 7 bases respectively, with 17 bases between them. Donors counted as nominally healthy when sampled, yet unrecorded immune exposures were likely. Vbeta (60) and Jbeta (13) primers were used in the PCR. Sequenced by immunoSEQ multiplex PCR; TCRdb stores in-frame clones only, minus some. The data contain roughly 150,000 clones, around 82% of them singletons. The V and J genes are TRBV5-1 and TRBJ1-3; D is perhaps TRBD1 (6 bases). The sample taken for sequencing was PBMCs. This receptor was taken from a man aged 25-45 years in good health and CMV-seronegative. The CDR3 DNA follows: TGCGCCAGCAGCTACGAGGGGGGGCAGGGGAACACCATATATTTT. Its protein product is CASSYEGGQGNTIYF.